The clone carrying this T cell receptor beta chain was seen more than once but under ten times. Its matching antigen is unknown. CDR1 MNHEY and CDR2 SMNVEV come from the germline V gene (reference sequence). The CDR3 totals 15 residues. The V and J ends lost 5 bases and 5 bases, in that order; junction bases with no gene match: 8. The authors drew about 9.5 milliliters of peripheral blood from each donor. Per sample, no less than 6 micrograms of total RNA were extracted. This record comes from a study of blood T cells in healthy people across ages. The study, taken as a whole, reports: A strong correlation was seen between TCR beta diversity and naive T cell percentage.

Primers used in a second PCR of about 6 to 11 cycles were a sample-barcoded 5' primer and a J-beta primer mix. Each TCR beta cDNA got a 12-nucleotide random molecular identifier. TCRdb independently ran MiXCR on the 5' RACE reads; one entry per CDR3 protein. The sample lists 1,100,000 or so distinct CDR3 sequences; 35% to 55% were seen once. This receptor was taken from an older woman in good health. This chain links TRBV27 with TRBJ2-1; 8 bases agree with TRBD2. The sample was blood. The CDR3 coding sequence is TGTGCCAGCAGTACCTGGGGGACTAGAAACAATGAGCAGTTCTTC. Protein product: CASSTWGTRNNEQFF.